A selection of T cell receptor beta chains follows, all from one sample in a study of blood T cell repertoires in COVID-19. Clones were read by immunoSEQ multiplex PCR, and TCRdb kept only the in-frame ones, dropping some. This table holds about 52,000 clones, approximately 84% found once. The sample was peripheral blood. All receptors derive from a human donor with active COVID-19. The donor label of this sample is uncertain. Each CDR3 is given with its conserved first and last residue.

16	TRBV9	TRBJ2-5	CASSGPQGRGAGTQYF
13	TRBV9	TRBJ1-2	CASSVGRSYGYTF
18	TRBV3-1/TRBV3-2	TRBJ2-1	CASSQDRASGGDYNEQFF
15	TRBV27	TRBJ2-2	CASSAGTGVTGELFF
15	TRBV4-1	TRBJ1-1	CASSQVTALNTEAFF
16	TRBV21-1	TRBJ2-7	CASNFTRGTGGYEQYF
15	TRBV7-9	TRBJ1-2	CASSLAGQGFYGYTF
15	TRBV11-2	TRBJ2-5	CASSLGNGQKETQYF
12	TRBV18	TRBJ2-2	CASSLQAGELFF
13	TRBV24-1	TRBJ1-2	CATSVRRAYGYTF
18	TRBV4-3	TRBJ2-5	CASSQVIVLAGVGETQYF
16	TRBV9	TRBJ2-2	CASSVATRTSPGELFF
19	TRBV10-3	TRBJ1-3	CAISEAKGQGYHSGNTIYF
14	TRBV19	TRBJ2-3	CASQTGSWGDTQYF
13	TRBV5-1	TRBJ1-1	CASSLGLRTEAFF
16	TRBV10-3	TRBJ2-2	CAISGTDPRNTGELFF
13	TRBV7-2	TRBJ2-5	CASERGGGETQYF
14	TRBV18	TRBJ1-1	CASSPGGANTEAFF
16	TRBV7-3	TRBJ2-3	CASRPQTSGGAVKLYF
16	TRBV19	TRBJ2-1	CASSARGSGGGNEQFF
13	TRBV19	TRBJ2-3	CASRTSGTDTQYF
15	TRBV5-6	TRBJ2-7	CASSLRENRVYEQYF
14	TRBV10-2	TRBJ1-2	CASSESGARSGYTF
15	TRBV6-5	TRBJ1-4	CASSSPTDPNEKLFF
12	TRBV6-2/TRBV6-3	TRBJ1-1	CASSRVNTEAFF
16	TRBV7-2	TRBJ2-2	CASSPQAGGPTGELFF
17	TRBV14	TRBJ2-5	CASSQYSGTGAQETQYF
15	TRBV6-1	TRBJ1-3	CASSDGDRVGNTIYF
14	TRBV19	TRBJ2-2	CASSISGLAGELFF
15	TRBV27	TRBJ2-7	CASSAYRDRGYEQYF
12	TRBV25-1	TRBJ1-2	CASSGEGSGYTF
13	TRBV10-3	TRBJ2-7	CAISESSGAEQYF
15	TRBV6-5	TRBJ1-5	CASSPDRGGNQPQHF
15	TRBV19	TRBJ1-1	CASSTIQGANTEAFF
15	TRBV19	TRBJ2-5	CASSILLTVPETQYF
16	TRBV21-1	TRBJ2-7	CASSKGSGGVSYEQYF
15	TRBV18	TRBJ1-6	CASSPPRAINSPLHF
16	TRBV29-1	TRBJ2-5	CSVVMSARYLKENQYF
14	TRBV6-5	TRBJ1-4	CASRSGTGDEKLFF
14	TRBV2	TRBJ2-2	CASSEQGAAGELFF
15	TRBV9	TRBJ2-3	CASSAQAGGLNTQYF
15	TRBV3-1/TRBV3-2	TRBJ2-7	CASEGWGIGSYEQYF
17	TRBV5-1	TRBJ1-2	CASSLEFGTGTNYGYTF
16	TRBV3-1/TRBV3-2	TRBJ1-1	CASSQESGVRGTEAFF
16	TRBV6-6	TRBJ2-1	CASRLTSGGPNNEQFF
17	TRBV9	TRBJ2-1	CASSSTLAGATYNEQFF
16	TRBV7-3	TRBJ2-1	CASSLYPGSSYNEQFF
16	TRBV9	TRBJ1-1	CASSPYRRGLNTEAFF
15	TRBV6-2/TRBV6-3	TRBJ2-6	CASSYQGTGANVLTF
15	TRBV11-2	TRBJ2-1	CASSPLAGAYNEQFF
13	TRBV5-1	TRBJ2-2	CASSLSGTGELFF
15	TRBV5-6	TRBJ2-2	CASSRTGVTTGELFF
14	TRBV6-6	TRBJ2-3	CASSWTGPTDTQYF